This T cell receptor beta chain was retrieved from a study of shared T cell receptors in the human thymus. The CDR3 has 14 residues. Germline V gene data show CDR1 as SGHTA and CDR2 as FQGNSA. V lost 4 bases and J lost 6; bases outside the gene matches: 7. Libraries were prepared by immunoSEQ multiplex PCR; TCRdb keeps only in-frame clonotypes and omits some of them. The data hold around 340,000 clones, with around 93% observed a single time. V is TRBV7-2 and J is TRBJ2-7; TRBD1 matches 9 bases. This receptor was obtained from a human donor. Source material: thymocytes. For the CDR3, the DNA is TGTGCCAGCAGCTCAGGGACAGGGCCCCGCGAGCAGTACTTC. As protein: CASSSGTGPREQYF.